This T cell receptor beta chain was documented in a study of blood T cell repertoires in COVID-19. Turning to the study itself: Specimens from acute and convalescent COVID-19 originated in the United States, Italy and Spain.

Germline CDR1 reads LGHDT; CDR2 reads YNNKEL (reference sequence). The CDR3 runs 13 residues. The ends lost 4 bases at V and 10 bases at J; junction bases unmatched: 4. Measured with immunoSEQ multiplex PCR; TCRdb has only the in-frame clones, and not every one. The sample has about 100,000 clones, 75% to 90% seen once. The sequencing input was peripheral blood. This chain uses TRBV3-1 (or the pseudogene TRBV3-2) with TRBJ1-4; 9 bases map to TRBD1. The sequence came from a man between 60 and 70 years old with acute or convalescent COVID-19. The CDR3 DNA sequence: TGTGCCAGCAGCCCGGGACAGGGATTAAAACTGTTTTTT. Amino acids: CASSPGQGLKLFF.